Following are 17 T cell receptor beta chains from one sample sequenced in a study of blood T cells in healthy people across ages. Sample-barcoded 5' priming and a J-beta primer mix drove a second PCR of roughly 7 to 11 cycles. TCRdb independently ran MiXCR on the 5' RACE reads; one entry per CDR3 protein. The sample holds approximately 810,000 distinct CDR3 sequences, 36% seen once. The sample comprised blood. These receptors came from a man aged 18 to 29 in good health.

The chain links TRBV24-1 to TRBJ2-5; 8 bases agree with TRBD2. The CDR3 has 14 residues. CDR1 is KGHDR and CDR2 is SFDVKD in the germline V gene. The V and J ends lost 4 bases and 5 bases, in that order; junction bases with no gene match: 5. Here the CDR3 reads CATSEISGAETQYF. The CDR3 DNA is TGTGCCACCAGTGAAATTAGCGGGGCGGAGACCCAGTACTTC.

This chain uses TRBV29-1 with TRBJ1-2; D uncertain. CDR1 and CDR2 from the germline V gene are SQVTM and ANQGSEA. Trimming took off 3 bases at V and 4 bases at J, with 9 bases between the two ends. The CDR3 is made up of 12 amino acids. The CDR3 DNA sequence: TGCAGCGTTGATTGGACCCCCTATGGCTACACCTTC. Protein sequence: CSVDWTPYGYTF.

A few counts support this clonotype. CDR3 nucleotides: TGCAGTGCCCGGACCCTGGACAGGGGGAACTATGGCTACACCTTC. It encodes CSARTLDRGNYGYTF. The chain uses TRBV20-1 and TRBJ1-2; 10 bases map to TRBD1. CDR1 DFQATT and CDR2 SNEGSKA come from the germline V gene (reference sequence). V shed 6 bases and J 2 bases; nucleotides not matched to a gene: 9. The CDR3 extends over 15 amino acids.

This sequence joins TRBV7-9 and TRBJ1-2; perhaps TRBD1 as D (6 bases). The length of the CDR3 is 14 residues. Germline CDR1 and CDR2: SEHNR and FQNEAQ (reference sequence). V was pared by 5 bases and J by 4 bases, with 14 bases between. CDR3 region: CASSPGQRTYGYTF. CDR3 sequence (DNA): TGTGCCAGCAGCCCCGGACAGCGGACCTATGGCTACACCTTC.

This clonotype was detected ten times or more. This CDR3 is CASTAGQFSDSPLHF. The CDR3 DNA reads as TGCGCCAGCACCGCCGGACAGTTTTCGGATTCACCCCTCCACTTT. This chain links TRBV5-1 with TRBJ1-6; weak D call: TRBD1 (6 bases). Germline assignment: CDR1 SGHRS and CDR2 YFSETQ. This CDR3 region has 15 residues. V shed 6 bases and J shed 8 bases, with 18 bases lying between them.

A note on this clonotype: A read error may account for a junction end that differs from germline. The V and J genes are TRBV20-1 and TRBJ1-5; D remains ambiguous. In germline, CDR1 is DFQATT, CDR2 SNEGSKA (reference sequence). The CDR3 loop spans 12 amino acids. In DNA form, the CDR3 reads TGCAGCGCTAGTGCCGAGAATCAGCCCCAGCATTTT. As protein: CSASAENQPQHF.

The gene calls are TRBV7-9 and TRBJ2-7, with a tentative D call TRBD1 (6 bases). From germline, CDR1 is SEHNR and CDR2 FQNEAQ (reference sequence). V was cut by 11 bases and J by 0 bases, with 14 bases left in between. The CDR3 runs to 13 residues. CDR3 DNA: TGTGCCTCACAGGACAGCAGCTCCTACGAGCAGTACTTC. Its protein is CASQDSSSYEQYF.

The rearrangement links TRBV5-5 to TRBJ1-5; D remains unclear. V was cut by 2 bases and J by 0 bases, with 9 bases left in between. The CDR3 spans 15 residues. The germline CDR1 and CDR2 sequences are SGHKS and YYEKEE (reference sequence). DNA for the CDR3: TGTGCCAGCAGCTTACTGGGGATTAGCAATCAGCCCCAGCATTTT. Translated, it gives CASSLLGISNQPQHF.

This clonotype was detected once. The chain employs TRBV4-3 and TRBJ2-5, with a tentative D call TRBD1 (6 bases). The V and J ends lost 0 bases and 11 bases respectively, with 22 bases between them. This CDR3 region has 16 residues. Germline assignment: CDR1 LGHNA and CDR2 YSLEER. CDR3 loop: CASSQDTQGPYNEQYF. In DNA form, the CDR3 reads TGCGCCAGCAGCCAAGATACACAGGGACCGTACAATGAGCAGTACTTC.

A remark on this clonotype: One junction end disagrees with the germline gene, perhaps due to a read error. The CDR3 DNA reads as TGTGCCCGCAGCCCCCCCTTCAATGAGCAGTTCTTC. Translating it yields CARSPPFNEQFF. J is TRBJ2-1 and V is TRBV11-2; D is unclear. CDR3 size: 12 residues. The V gene's germline CDR1 is SGHAT and CDR2 FQNNGV.

The rearrangement joins TRBV10-3 to TRBJ1-6; D is unresolved. Between the trimmed V and J ends, which lost 0 bases and 9 bases, there was a span of 6 bases. This CDR3 has 13 residues. The germline V gene has CDR1 ENHRY and CDR2 SYGVKD. The CDR3 protein is CAISESGSSPLHF. The CDR3 nucleotides are TGTGCCATCAGTGAGTCGGGGAGTTCACCCCTCCACTTT.

Ten or more counts support this clonotype. The chain carries TRBV12-3 or TRBV12-4 and TRBJ1-1; no definite D call. V was cut by 3 bases and J by 1 base, with 9 bases left in between. The CDR3 consists of 14 residues. The CDR3 nucleotides are TGTGCCAGCAGTTTTGTAGGAAGGAACACTGAAGCTTTCTTT. It codes for CASSFVGRNTEAFF.

The chain is built from TRBV7-9 and TRBJ1-4, with 7 bases lining up with TRBD1. The CDR3 has 15 amino acids. V was clipped by 8 bases and J by 6 bases; unmatched bases: 12. From germline, CDR1 is SEHNR and CDR2 FQNEAQ (reference sequence). The CDR3 nucleotides read TGTGCCAGCGGGACTACGACAGGGACGGATGAAAAACTGTTTTTT. It codes for CASGTTTGTDEKLFF.

The rearrangement joins TRBV20-1 to TRBJ1-5; D not resolved. Germline V gene sequence: CDR1 DFQATT, CDR2 SNEGSKA (reference sequence). Deletions cut 2 bases from V and 7 bases from J, with 21 bases between. The CDR3 is 16 residues long. CDR3 sequence (DNA): TGCAGTGCTAGACCCCCCCAAGGATTCGGAAACCAGCCCCAGCATTTT. It codes for CSARPPQGFGNQPQHF.

This clonotype was picked up one time. This clone may be a read error of a much larger clone one base away. Here the CDR3 reads CASSLLGGQETQFF. The CDR3 DNA reads TGTGCCAGCAGCTTATTAGGGGGCCAAGAGACCCAGTTCTTC. V and J are TRBV7-2 and TRBJ2-1; the match to TRBD1 covers 7 bases. V shed 2 bases, J shed 13 bases, and the junction held 11 bases outside the gene matches. The CDR3 totals 14 residues. CDR1 is SGHTA and CDR2 is FQGNSA in the germline V gene.

V gene TRBV12-3 or TRBV12-4 combines with J gene TRBJ2-3; perhaps TRBD2 as D (6 bases). The CDR3 consists of 17 residues. Trimming took off 1 base at V and 4 bases at J, with 18 bases between the two ends. The CDR3 DNA is TGTGCCAGCAGTTTAGGGATTAGCGGAGGGCGCGCAGATACGCAGTATTTT. This gives the protein CASSLGISGGRADTQYF.

The chain has TRBV4-3 and TRBJ1-4; TRBD1 agrees at 9 bases. V dropped 7 bases and J dropped 6; count of bases not matched to a gene: 6. CDR3 length equals 14 residues. Germline V gives CDR1 LGHNA, CDR2 YSLEER. The CDR3 region is CASTRTGADEKLFF. Written as DNA, the CDR3 is TGCGCCAGCACCAGGACAGGGGCGGATGAAAAACTGTTTTTT.